One sample yielded the 27 T cell receptor beta chains listed below, sequenced in a study of blood T cells in healthy people across ages. A sample-barcoded 5' primer and a J-beta primer mix were used in a second PCR of roughly 7 to 12 cycles. In TCRdb, the 5' RACE reads were re-called with MiXCR into one record per CDR3 protein. Of 500,000 to 700,000 distinct CDR3 sequences detected, about 30% appear once; the ten largest clones hold approximately 14%. Sequencing was carried out using blood. The receptors stem from a woman older than 75 in good health.

The chain uses TRBV27 and TRBJ1-5, with unresolved D. The CDR3 loop spans 15 amino acids. Looked up from germline, CDR1 is MNHEY and CDR2 is SMNVEV (reference sequence). With 8 bases removed from V and 3 bases from J, the gap between germline ends came to 17 bases. For the CDR3, the DNA is TGTGCCAGCTCACCAGCAGTGAACTCCAATCAGCCCCAGCATTTT. Protein: CASSPAVNSNQPQHF.

The chain links TRBV7-9 to TRBJ2-3; 11 nucleotides agree with TRBD2. The CDR3 runs to 17 residues. V was clipped by 5 bases and J by 1 base; unmatched bases: 8. Germline V gene lookup returns CDR1 SEHNR and CDR2 FQNEAQ (reference sequence). In nucleotides, the CDR3 is TGTGCCAGCAGCAAGAATTCGGGACTAGCGGGCACAGATACGCAGTATTTT. Translating gives CASSKNSGLAGTDTQYF. The whole variable domain, filled in from reference TRBV7-9 and TRBJ2-3, reads DTGVSQNPRHKITKRGQNVTFRCDPISEHNRLYWYRQTLGQGPEFLTYFQNEAQLEKSRLLSDRFSAERPKGSFSTLEIQRTEQGDSAMYLCASSKNSGLAGTDTQYFGPGTRLTVL.

The chain carries TRBV30 and TRBJ1-5; perhaps TRBD1 as D (6 bases). Trimming removed 3 bases from V and 6 bases from J, with 15 bases in between. CDR3 length equals 14 residues. Germline CDR1 GTSNPN, CDR2 SVGIG (reference sequence). The CDR3 DNA is TGTGCCTGGAGGGCGACAGGCCTGAGTCAGCCCCAGCATTTT. Residues: CAWRATGLSQPQHF. Variable domain in full (rest from reference TRBV30 and TRBJ1-5): SQTIHQWPATLVQPVGSPLSLECTVEGTSNPNLYWYRQAAGRGLQLLFYSVGIGQISSEVPQNLSASRPQDRQFILSSKKLLLSDSGFYLCAWRATGLSQPQHFGDGTRLSIL.

At least ten counts were recorded for this clonotype. This chain connects TRBV5-1 to TRBJ2-5; D may be TRBD2 (5 bases). V lost 6 bases and J 1 base, leaving 13 bases between the germline ends. Germline V gives CDR1 SGHRS, CDR2 YFSETQ. The CDR3 loop spans 14 amino acids. CDR3 protein: CASMYEGSQETQYF. CDR3 DNA sequence: TGCGCCAGCATGTACGAGGGATCCCAAGAGACCCAGTACTTC.

This clonotype has a handful of counts. V usage is TRBV19 and J usage is TRBJ1-1, with D possibly TRBD1 on 5 matching bases. Germline V lookup: CDR1 LNHDA, CDR2 SQIVND (reference sequence). CDR3 length: 13 amino acids. The V and J ends lost 5 bases and 3 bases respectively, with 10 bases between them. CDR3 sequence (DNA): TGTGCCAGTAGTCGCAGGGAATACACTGAAGCTTTCTTT. Its translation: CASSRREYTEAFF.

This clonotype was seen repeatedly, ten times or more. The chain employs TRBV20-1 and TRBJ2-7; possible D gene TRBD1, 5 bases. V lost 1 base, J lost 6 bases, and 16 bases lay in between. The CDR3 sequence is 14 residues long. CDR1 and CDR2 from the germline V gene are DFQATT and SNEGSKA (reference sequence). The CDR3 nucleotides are TGCAGTGCTAGAGCAGAGACGGCAGGGATCGAGCAGTACTTC. Translated, it gives CSARAETAGIEQYF.

The chain carries TRBV5-1 and TRBJ2-2; 7 positions match TRBD1. Trimming at V came to 4 bases and at J to 0 bases, leaving 6 bases not matched to a gene. Germline V gene data show CDR1 as SGHRS and CDR2 as YFSETQ. The CDR3 contains 16 residues. Written as DNA, the CDR3 is TGCGCCAGCAGCACGGTGGGGACAGCGAACACCGGGGAGCTGTTTTTT. Its translation is CASSTVGTANTGELFF.

The CDR3 bases are TGTGCCAGCAGTACAGGGGAGGGGGTCAATCAGCCCCAGCATTTT. Translated, it gives CASSTGEGVNQPQHF. The chain combines TRBV12-3 or TRBV12-4 with TRBJ1-5, with TRBD1 identical over 7 bases. CDR3 size: 15 residues. Trimming took 5 bases from V and 3 from J; bases not matched to a gene: 7.

This clonotype has only a few counts. A read error may produce the germline difference seen at one junction end. This chain links TRBV5-1 with TRBJ1-6; TRBD1 is a possible D gene (6 bases). CDR1 and CDR2 (germline): SGHRS, YFSETQ. There are 16 residues in the CDR3. CDR3 sequence (DNA): TGCGCCAGCAGCTTAAAGATGGACAGTAACAACTCACCCCCCCACTTT. Translated: CASSLKMDSNNSPPHF.

With regard to this clonotype: No conserved phenylalanine or tryptophan is present at the end of the CDR3, so a read error is the likely explanation. The CDR3 region is CASSLDLFSNQPQHL. The CDR3 coding sequence is TGTGCCAGCAGCTTGGATTTGTTTAGCAATCAGCCCCAGCATTTG. The V gene is TRBV5-5, the J gene TRBJ1-5; D is uncertain. Germline-derived CDR1 and CDR2 are SGHKS and YYEKEE (reference sequence). The CDR3 totals 15 residues. Trimming removed 0 bases from V and 0 bases from J, with 7 bases in between.

A note on this clonotype: A much larger clone differs by one base, so this may be a read error. The chain has TRBV10-3 and TRBJ2-7; 13 bases map to TRBD2. This CDR3 has 18 residues. Per the germline V gene, CDR1 is ENHRY and CDR2 is SYGVKD. Unmatched junction bases numbered 12, after V lost 0 bases and J lost 7 bases. CDR3 sequence: CAISESRGLAGVNNEQYF. The CDR3 DNA follows: TGTGCCATCAGTGAGTCGAGAGGACTAGCGGGGGTGAACAATGAGCAGTACTTC.

A few counts support this clonotype. The V and J genes are TRBV30 and TRBJ1-1; D gene unclear. The V and J ends lost 1 base and 5 bases respectively, with 5 bases between them. CDR1 and CDR2 (germline): GTSNPN, SVGIG (reference sequence). The CDR3 length is 11 residues. CDR3 coding DNA: TGTGCCTGGAGTGGACGTACTGAAGCTTTCTTT. This translates into CAWSGRTEAFF.

This clonotype was detected only once. Given a much more abundant clone one base away, this may be a read error. The chain employs TRBV7-2 and TRBJ1-4; 7 bases agree with TRBD1. Germline V lookup: CDR1 SGHTA, CDR2 FQGNSA. This CDR3 is 14 amino acids long. In nucleotides, the CDR3 is TGTGCCAGCAGTCCGACAGGGAGAGATGAAAAACGGTTTTTT. As protein: CASSPTGRDEKRFF.

This clonotype was recorded a few times. Possible read error: a much larger clone is one base away. This CDR3 fails to terminate in the conserved phenylalanine or tryptophan, so it likely reflects a read error. J is TRBJ1-2 and V is TRBV7-2; a weak D match, TRBD1 (5 bases). CDR3 length equals 13 residues. With 3 bases removed from V and 5 bases from J, the gap between germline ends came to 10 bases. Germline values: CDR1 SGHTA, CDR2 FQGNSA. The CDR3 DNA is TGTGCCAGCAGCTTGGAGGGGCGGTATGGCTACACCGTC. It specifies CASSLEGRYGYTV.

This clonotype was observed at least ten times. The V and J genes are TRBV10-3 and TRBJ2-7; 7 bases are shared with TRBD1. This CDR3 is 13 amino acids long. The germline gives CDR1 ENHRY, CDR2 SYGVKD. Trimming took 7 bases from V and 2 from J; bases not matched to a gene: 5. The CDR3 bases are TGTGCCATCAAGCTCACAGGGGCCTACGAGCAGTACTTC. Translating it yields CAIKLTGAYEQYF.

The rearrangement links TRBV7-9 to TRBJ2-1; 11 nucleotides agree with TRBD2. There are 15 residues in the CDR3. Germline V CDR1 and CDR2: SEHNR, FQNEAQ (reference sequence). V was clipped by 4 bases and J by 10 bases; unmatched bases: 9. The CDR3 nucleotides are TGTGCCAGCAGCTCGACTAGCGGGGCCCCAGGGGAGCAGTTCTTC. Translated: CASSSTSGAPGEQFF.

In the case of this clonotype: This may come from a read error, since a much larger clone is one base off. The chain has TRBV5-1 and TRBJ2-3; D remains unclear. The CDR3 contains 15 residues. Germline CDR1 SGHRS, CDR2 YFSETQ. The DNA for the CDR3 is TGCGCCAGCAGCTTGATGGGCCATAGCACAGATATGCAGTATTTT. Protein: CASSLMGHSTDMQYF.

This clonotype was seen ten or more times. The V call is TRBV7-2, the J call TRBJ2-3; TRBD1 might be the D (6 bases). The CDR3 has 16 residues. Germline-derived CDR1 and CDR2 are SGHTA and FQGNSA. The germline V and J ends were trimmed by 4 bases and 0 bases, with 14 bases remaining between them. In DNA form, the CDR3 reads TGTGCCAGCAGCTCCAGACAGGCGAGGAGCACAGATACGCAGTATTTT. Protein sequence: CASSSRQARSTDTQYF.

A note on this clonotype: A much larger clone is a single base away; this may be a read error. The chain carries TRBV20-1 and TRBJ2-4; no clear D gene. CDR1 DFQATT and CDR2 SNEGSKA come from the germline V gene (reference sequence). The CDR3 runs to 13 residues. The germline V and J ends were trimmed by 7 bases and 0 bases, with 10 bases remaining between them. CDR3 protein: CSGPTLAKNIQYF. CDR3 in DNA: TGCAGTGGTCCCACATTAGCCAAAAACATTCAGTACTTC.

This clonotype was detected many times. The chain links TRBV6-1 to TRBJ2-7; D possibly corresponds to TRBD2 (5 bases). Germline CDR1 reads MNHNS; CDR2 reads SASEGT. The CDR3 length is 13 residues. V was pared by 1 base and J by 3 bases, with 7 bases between. In DNA form, the CDR3 reads TGTGCCAGCAGTGAAGGGAGGAACTACGAGCAGTACTTC. Its protein is CASSEGRNYEQYF.

This clonotype was recorded at least ten times. V usage is TRBV7-2 and J usage is TRBJ1-2; 8 positions match TRBD1. The CDR3 is 18 residues long. Germline CDR1 is SGHTA and CDR2 is FQGNSA. With V trimmed by 5 bases and J by 2 bases, 16 bases remained unmatched. This chain's CDR3 is CASSPTQWTGSLNYGYTF. CDR3 coding DNA: TGTGCCAGCAGCCCAACCCAATGGACAGGGTCTCTCAACTATGGCTACACCTTC.

This clonotype was picked up many times. The V gene is TRBV15, the J gene TRBJ2-5, with D possibly being TRBD1 (6 bases). V gave up 0 bases and J gave up 7 bases, with 9 bases separating them. This CDR3 has 13 residues. Per germline, CDR1 LNHNV and CDR2 YYDKDF (reference sequence). CDR3 loop: CATSRDGGGTQYF. In DNA, the CDR3 is TGTGCCACCAGCAGAGATGGGGGCGGGACCCAGTACTTC.

The chain combines TRBV28 with TRBJ2-7; 11 nucleotides agree with TRBD1. The CDR3 has 17 residues. Trimming cost V 3 bases and J 5 bases; bases outside gene matches: 12. Germline CDR1 and CDR2: MDHEN and SYDVKM. The CDR3 DNA is TGTGCCAGCAGTTTCCCCTGGACAGGGGGCGACCATCACGAGCAGTACTTC. Encoded protein: CASSFPWTGGDHHEQYF.

As to this clonotype: Because the CDR3 is missing its conserved closing phenylalanine or tryptophan, this is likely a read error. The J gene is TRBJ1-2, the V gene TRBV4-1; 7 nucleotides match TRBD1. Germline V gene lookup returns CDR1 MGHRA and CDR2 YSYEKL. The CDR3 is made up of 14 amino acids. V lost 4 bases and J lost 2; bases outside the gene matches: 4. CDR3 DNA sequence: TGCGCCAGCAGCCGGGAGGGACAGAACTATGGCTACACCTGC. This gives the protein CASSREGQNYGYTC.

This clonotype was recorded a few times. The chain joins TRBV9 to TRBJ1-5; TRBD1 is a possible D gene (6 bases). The CDR3 runs to 15 residues. From germline, CDR1 is SGDLS and CDR2 YYNGEE. V shed 3 bases and J shed 3 bases, with 13 bases lying between them. As DNA, the CDR3 is TGTGCCAGCAGCGGAGGGGGGGCCGTCAATCAGCCCCAGCATTTT. Translation gives CASSGGGAVNQPQHF. Supplemented by reference TRBV9 and TRBJ1-5, the full variable domain reads DSGVTQTPKHLITATGQRVTLRCSPRSGDLSVYWYQQSLDQGLQFLIQYYNGEERAKGNILERFSAQQFPDLHSELNLSSLELGDSALYFCASSGGGAVNQPQHFGDGTRLSIL.

Note on this clonotype: A much bigger clone sits one base away, suggesting this may be a read error. The rearrangement uses TRBV5-1 and TRBJ2-1; maybe TRBD1 (6 bases). The CDR3 sequence is 14 residues long. CDR1 SGHRS and CDR2 YFSETQ come from the germline V gene. V was shortened by 2 bases and J by 10 bases, with 16 bases between the two germline ends. In DNA form, the CDR3 reads TGCGCCAGCAGCTTACCTACAGGGTACTACGAGCAGTTCTTC. This encodes CASSLPTGYYEQFF.

This clonotype has at least ten counts. This rearrangement joins TRBV27 to TRBJ2-7; the D call may be TRBD1 or TRBD2 (7 bases each). Germline V CDR1 and CDR2: MNHEY, SMNVEV (reference sequence). The CDR3 spans 15 residues. Trimming pared 6 bases from V and 5 bases from J, leaving 20 bases between. CDR3 in DNA: TGTGCCAGCAGCCGACCGACAGGGAGGGTTGACGAGCAGTACTTC. Its protein product is CASSRPTGRVDEQYF.